These 16 T cell receptor beta chains came from one sample sequenced in a study of T cell clusters in autoimmune cytopenias. Multiplex touch-down PCR amplified TRB using TRB-A and TRB-B pools in one tube. Following a re-call of the multiplex PCR reads, TCRdb has one entry per CDR3 protein and lacks DNA. The sample's table shows 3,500 to 4,500 distinct CDR3 sequences. TRB amplification used approximately 250 ng of peripheral blood genomic DNA. The same specimen was also included in a second study, on T cell repertoires in aging, cancer and after chemotherapy.

Sequenced sample: peripheral blood. The receptors here all came from a human donor in good health.

The J gene is TRBJ1-2, the V gene TRBV5-1. CDR3 size: 11 residues. Germline CDR1 and CDR2: SGHRS and YFSETQ. CDR3 protein: CASSNVGGYTF.

V usage is TRBV6-1 and J usage is TRBJ2-3; TCRdb's D call, TRBD1, is unchecked because there is no DNA. CDR3 length: 15 amino acids. The germline V gene encodes CDR1 MNHNS and CDR2 SASEGT. The CDR3 sequence: CASRRGTTSTDTQYF.

The V gene is TRBV12-3 or TRBV12-4, the J gene TRBJ1-2; TCRdb picks TRBD1, but there is no DNA to check that call. The CDR3 runs 14 residues. CDR3 sequence: CASTNHRANYGYTF.

This clonotype counts as medium-sized (0.01 to 0.1%) by frequency. CDR3 amino acids: CASSQVVGVGNEQFF. V is TRBV6-5 and J is TRBJ2-1; TCRdb's D call, TRBD1, is unchecked because there is no DNA. The germline V gene encodes CDR1 MNHEY and CDR2 SVGAGI. This CDR3 comprises 15 residues.

The chain links TRBV11-1 to TRBJ1-1; TCRdb selects TRBD1, and the lack of DNA leaves this call unchecked. CDR1 SGHAT and CDR2 FQDESV come from the germline V gene (reference sequence). The CDR3 spans 15 residues. The CDR3 loop reads CASSLETGGNTEAFF.

This sequence joins TRBV27 and TRBJ1-4. This CDR3 has 13 residues. Germline V gene sequence: CDR1 MNHEY, CDR2 SMNVEV (reference sequence). CDR3 in amino acids: CASSVVSNEKLFF.

This chain links TRBV6-5 with TRBJ2-1; the TRBD2 assignment by TCRdb is unverifiable without DNA. The CDR3 covers 15 residues. Per germline, CDR1 MNHEY and CDR2 SVGAGI. CDR3 in amino acids: CASSYRAGGQGQQFF.

The gene calls are TRBV24-1 and TRBJ2-1. The CDR3 runs to 15 residues. The germline V gene has CDR1 KGHDR and CDR2 SFDVKD. This CDR3 reads CATSVSGSSYNEQFF.

The V gene is TRBV6-5, the J gene TRBJ1-2; TCRdb reports TRBD1, a call that lacks DNA to check it against. This CDR3 region has 16 residues. Germline V gene sequence: CDR1 MNHEY, CDR2 SVGAGI. CDR3 residues: CASSLDPGSPNYGYTF.

The chain is built from TRBV6-6 and TRBJ1-1; TCRdb calls TRBD1, which cannot be checked without DNA. The CDR3 runs 13 residues. Per germline, CDR1 MNHNY and CDR2 SVGAGI (reference sequence). This chain's CDR3 is CASADRSGTEAFF.

V and J are TRBV4-2 and TRBJ2-1. The length of the CDR3 is 14 residues. Germline loops: CDR1 LGHNA, CDR2 YNFKEQ. CDR3 amino acids: CASSQARSYNEQFF.

The chain uses TRBV27 and TRBJ2-1; TCRdb proposes TRBD2, but this gene call is untestable without DNA. CDR1 is MNHEY and CDR2 is SMNVEV in the germline V gene (reference sequence). CDR3 length: 13 residues. CDR3 protein: CATGGGGAHEQFF.

This chain connects TRBV19 to TRBJ1-2. Germline-derived CDR1 and CDR2 are LNHDA and SQIVND (reference sequence). CDR3 length: 13 amino acids. The CDR3 sequence is CASTKRDRSGYTF.

This clonotype is medium-sized by frequency. V usage is TRBV6-5 and J usage is TRBJ2-5. CDR3 length equals 14 residues. Germline CDR1 MNHEY, CDR2 SVGAGI. The CDR3 is CASSYYDRQETQYF.

The rearrangement uses TRBV29-1 and TRBJ2-5; TCRdb's D call of TRBD1 is untestable without DNA. Germline loops: CDR1 SQVTM, CDR2 ANQGSEA. The CDR3 loop spans 15 amino acids. CDR3 sequence: CSVRGGQGLQETQYF.

CDR3 sequence reads: CASSLSRGPTEAFF. The chain links TRBV27 to TRBJ1-1; TCRdb picks TRBD1, but there is no DNA to check that call. CDR3 size: 14 residues. CDR1 MNHEY and CDR2 SMNVEV come from the germline V gene (reference sequence).